This T cell receptor (beta chain) was found in a study of T cell repertoires in cytomegalovirus infection. Study information: An indication of both CMV infection and matching HLA type came from public TCR beta signatures.

TCRdb passed the reads through MiXCR, listing each CDR3 protein once. The table lists around 100,000 distinct CDR3 sequences, around 10% of them singletons. Comments on this clonotype: Its antigen remains unidentified.

Findings of the study overall: Identification of carriers of CMV plus the relevant HLA was performed using cumulative public TCR beta family frequency. HLA-C-restricted CMV clonotypes gave the most frequent clonotype in two of eight donors.

This receptor was obtained from a human donor in good health (CMV status not recorded). Some clones in this sample may be carry-over from other donors' samples. The sequencing sample was made of PBMCs, sequenced either directly or after in vitro stimulation (not recorded which).

The CDR3 reads CASRPTSGSGHEQFF. The CDR3 DNA follows: TGCGCCAGCAGGCCTACTAGCGGGAGTGGACATGAGCAGTTCTTC. The V and J genes are TRBV5-1 and TRBJ2-1; 11 bases line up with TRBD2. Germline V gene data show CDR1 as SGHRS and CDR2 as YFSETQ. Germline trimming cut 5 bases from V and 8 bases from J; bases unmatched to any gene: 9. The CDR3 runs to 15 residues.